This paragraph covers one T cell receptor (beta chain) sequence. Its antigen is currently unknown. Here immunoSEQ multiplex PCR was the method, and the copy in TCRdb shows in-frame clones only, minus some. The data contain 25,000 to 35,000 clones, about 85% of them singletons. The data stem from a study of graft-versus-host responses after intestinal transplantation. Study information: Multivisceral, liver-intestinal, or isolated intestinal transplants were given to recipients. All recipients got anti-thymocyte globulin induction, then tacrolimus and steroids for roughly three years. Findings of the study overall: Researchers found GvH clones in recipient marrow, and some showed up first in ileum or blood.

V lost 11 bases and J lost 4, with 20 bases in between. The CDR3 extends over 15 amino acids. Looked up from germline, CDR1 is SNHLY and CDR2 is FYNNEI. This chain links TRBV2 with TRBJ1-4, with a tentative D call TRBD1 (5 bases). The starting material was PBMCs, obtained around 480 days after intestinal transplantation. This TCR came from a human patient who received an intestinal transplant, so some T cells may come from the graft donor. CDR3 in DNA: TGTGCCTGCGTTGGGGCTCGGGCAGTTAATGAAAAACTGTTTTTT. Protein product: CACVGARAVNEKLFF.